These 19 T cell receptor beta chains share one sample of origin, sequenced in a study of shared clonotypes between healthy human individuals (dated by TCRdb to 2020 to 2022). The library was built by means of the immunoSEQ multiplex PCR assay. In its TCRdb copy, this immuneACCESS table keeps in-frame sequences only and misses some clones. Where compared with another copy, unresolved V genes explain less than half of these, and the others have no known cause. The sample profile shows hundreds of thousands of clones; around two thirds of them were found once. Clones ranked in the top ten supply 1.5% to 2% of the sample. The source material was memory CD4+ T cells sorted from blood. Read against the paper, the sample's cell subset or site label means: CD45RA-negative fraction. All receptors derive from a woman in her 30s in good health.

CDR3 nucleotide sequence: TGTGCCAGCTCACGGGAGACTAGCGTAAGCACAGATACGCAGTATTTT. Amino acids: CASSRETSVSTDTQYF. This chain joins TRBV18 and TRBJ2-3, with 8 bases identical to TRBD2. This CDR3 spans 16 amino acids. V lost 4 bases to trimming and J lost 0 bases; unmatched junction nucleotides: 6. Germline-derived CDR1 and CDR2 are KGHSH and LQKENI. Full variable domain (rest looked up from reference TRBV18 and TRBJ2-3): NAGVMQNPRHLVRRRGQEARLRCSPMKGHSHVYWYRQLPEEGLKFMVYLQKENIIDESGMPKERFSAEFPKEGPSILRIQQVVRGDSAAYFCASSRETSVSTDTQYFGPGTRLTVL.

V and J are TRBV25-1 and TRBJ2-1; D unresolved. The CDR3 spans 13 residues. CDR1 is MGHDK, CDR2 SYGVNS, per germline. V was trimmed by 2 bases and J by 9 bases, leaving 11 bases between them. The CDR3 coding sequence is TGTGCCAGCAGTGAACTCGAGACTCCTGAGCAGTTCTTC. Translating gives CASSELETPEQFF. The full variable domain, with the rest looked up from reference TRBV25-1 and TRBJ2-1, is EADIYQTPRYLVIGTGKKITLECSQTMGHDKMYWYQQDPGMELHLIHYSYGVNSTEKGDLSSESTVSRIRTEHFPLTLESARPSHTSQYLCASSELETPEQFFGPGTRLTVL.

This clone turned up a few times. The chain joins TRBV5-3 to TRBJ2-7; TRBD2 matches at 9 bases. Being an ORF, TRBV5-3 has a function that is uncertain. CDR3 length equals 16 residues. Trimming removed 1 base from V and 4 bases from J; junction bases left unmatched: 9. CDR3 DNA: TGTGCCAGAAGCTTGTCGAGCGCGGGAGGGAAATACGAGCAGTACTTC. This gives the protein CARSLSSAGGKYEQYF.

A word on this clone: Just one base apart from a much larger clone, this may be a read error. Additional DNA sequences in this sample encode the identical CDR3. The J gene is TRBJ1-5, the V gene TRBV7-9, with 7 bases identical to TRBD1. This CDR3 spans 14 amino acids. Germline loops: CDR1 SEHNR, CDR2 FQNEAQ (reference sequence). J gave up 2 bases and V 2 bases, and 0 bases lay outside the gene matches. In DNA form, the CDR3 reads TGTGCCAGCAGCTTACAGGGGGGCAATCAGCCCCAGCATTTT. This translates into CASSLQGGNQPQHF.

Ten or more counts support this clone. Other DNA sequences in this sample translate to the same CDR3. This chain joins TRBV5-4 and TRBJ2-5; D perhaps matches TRBD1 (5 bases). Germline V CDR1 and CDR2: SGHNT, YYREEE (reference sequence). V gave up 0 bases and J gave up 5 bases, with 11 bases separating them. This CDR3 comprises 14 residues. In DNA form, the CDR3 reads TGTGCCAGCAGCTTGGAAAGGGGTCGGGAGACCCAGTACTTC. It specifies CASSLERGRETQYF.

This clone was observed a single time. This CDR3 is CASSTRDIQNTEAFF. The CDR3 region has the DNA TGTGCCAGCAGCACGCGGGACATCCAGAACACTGAAGCTTTCTTT. The V call is TRBV21-1, the J call TRBJ1-1. TRBV21-1 is a pseudogene. CDR3 length: 15 residues.

The rearrangement uses TRBV28 and TRBJ2-2, with D hard to call. Per the germline V gene, CDR1 is MDHEN and CDR2 is SYDVKM. Deletions cut 5 bases from V and 0 bases from J, with 16 bases between. There are 17 residues in the CDR3. The CDR3 protein is CASSRYVSGANTGELFF. CDR3 DNA: TGTGCCAGCAGTCGGTACGTGTCGGGCGCGAACACCGGGGAGCTGTTTTTT.

The rearrangement joins TRBV18 to TRBJ1-1; D unclear. The germline V and J ends were trimmed by 2 bases and 5 bases, with 6 bases remaining between them. Germline V gene data show CDR1 as KGHSH and CDR2 as LQKENI. CDR3 length: 12 residues. CDR3 bases: TGTGCCAGCTCACCAGCGAGTACTGAAGCTTTCTTT. Its protein product is CASSPASTEAFF.

The CDR3 bases are TGTGCCAGCACCTCAGGCCAGGGGTTTGGCCAGCCCCAGCATTTT. It yields the protein CASTSGQGFGQPQHF. This chain connects TRBV28 to TRBJ1-5; possibly TRBD1 for D (6 bases). The CDR3 spans 15 residues. Germline CDR1 MDHEN, CDR2 SYDVKM. V was pared by 7 bases and J by 7 bases, with 20 bases between.

Only a few counts were recorded for this clone. V gene TRBV5-1 combines with J gene TRBJ1-1, with D possibly TRBD1 on 6 matching bases. Trimming took off 2 bases at V and 7 bases at J, with 15 bases between the two ends. CDR1 is SGHRS, CDR2 YFSETQ, per germline. The CDR3 totals 14 residues. Here the CDR3 reads CASSFYREEVEAFF. CDR3 DNA: TGCGCCAGCAGCTTTTACAGGGAAGAGGTTGAAGCTTTCTTT.

The chain has TRBV5-1 and TRBJ2-2; 9 nucleotides agree with TRBD2. This CDR3 has 16 amino acids. CDR1 SGHRS and CDR2 YFSETQ come from the germline V gene. J lost 4 bases, V lost 3 bases, and 7 bases had no gene match. The CDR3, as DNA: TGCGCCAGCAGCTCGGTGGTAGCGGGAGCCACCGGGGAGCTGTTTTTT. Translation: CASSSVVAGATGELFF.

The chain combines TRBV28 with TRBJ1-1; D uncertain. This CDR3 is 11 amino acids long. Germline V gene lookup returns CDR1 MDHEN and CDR2 SYDVKM. V was trimmed by 9 bases and J by 8 bases, leaving 13 bases between them. DNA for the CDR3: TGTGCCAGTAGGACGGGCGAGGAAGCTTTCTTT. Amino acids: CASRTGEEAFF. Drawing the rest from reference TRBV28 and TRBJ1-1, the complete variable domain is DVKVTQSSRYLVKRTGEKVFLECVQDMDHENMFWYRQDPGLGLRLIYFSYDVKMKEKGDIPEGYSVSREKKERFSLILESASTNQTSMYLCASRTGEEAFFGQGTRLTVV.

In the case of this clone: Its ends do not fully match the called genes, so a read error is possible. This chain uses TRBV28 with TRBJ1-2; TRBD1 matches 8 bases. The length of the CDR3 is 15 residues. Germline V lookup: CDR1 MDHEN, CDR2 SYDVKM. The CDR3: CASSPPSWQGALGPF. The CDR3 DNA follows: TGTGCCAGCAGTCCCCCCTCTTGGCAGGGGGCGCTTGGCCCCTTC.

This chain joins TRBV11-2 and TRBJ2-7, with D perhaps matching TRBD1 (5 bases). Germline values: CDR1 SGHAT, CDR2 FQNNGV. V was shortened by 5 bases and J by 0 bases, with 17 bases between the two germline ends. This CDR3 spans 16 amino acids. CDR3: CASSPSGHQSSYEQYF. The CDR3 region has the DNA TGTGCCAGCAGCCCGTCCGGACACCAATCCTCCTACGAGCAGTACTTC. Drawing the rest from reference TRBV11-2 and TRBJ2-7, the complete variable domain is EAGVAQSPRYKIIEKRQSVAFWCNPISGHATLYWYQQILGQGPKLLIQFQNNGVVDDSQLPKDRFSAERLKGVDSTLKIQPAKLEDSAVYLCASSPSGHQSSYEQYFGPGTRLTVT.

This clone showed up many times. This chain uses TRBV11-2 with TRBJ2-2, with TRBD1 as a possible D gene (6 bases). The V end was cut by 5 bases, the J end by 4 bases, with 11 bases between. Germline V gene sequence: CDR1 SGHAT, CDR2 FQNNGV. This CDR3 comprises 14 residues. This CDR3 is CASSRTVATGELFF. CDR3 bases: TGTGCCAGCAGCCGGACAGTCGCCACCGGGGAGCTGTTTTTT.

The chain joins TRBV5-4 to TRBJ2-3, with TRBD2 matching 7 bases. V lost 1 base, J lost 2 bases, and 7 bases stayed unmatched. Germline CDR1 SGHNT, CDR2 YYREEE (reference sequence). The CDR3 length is 16 residues. CDR3 nucleotides: TGTGCCAGCAGCTTGAGAGCGGGACTTCTCACAGATACGCAGTATTTT. This codes for CASSLRAGLLTDTQYF.

The rearrangement joins TRBV28 to TRBJ1-2; 8 bases align to TRBD1. The CDR3 loop spans 14 amino acids. Germline CDR1 MDHEN, CDR2 SYDVKM. The ends lost 7 bases at V and 10 bases at J; junction bases unmatched: 14. CDR3 DNA sequence: TGTGCCAGCAAACCTGGAGGACAGGGACACGACTACACCTTC. Amino acid sequence: CASKPGGQGHDYTF.

The J gene is TRBJ2-7, the V gene TRBV6-1; 8 bases are shared with TRBD1. Germline V CDR1 and CDR2: MNHNS, SASEGT. CDR3 length: 15 amino acids. Trimming at V came to 7 bases and at J to 2 bases, leaving 10 bases not matched to a gene. The CDR3 DNA is TGTGCCAGCAATTCTCAGGGGGCCCAACCCTACGAGCAGTACTTC. Translation: CASNSQGAQPYEQYF.

CDR3 region: CASSRRLSREKLFF. CDR3 bases: TGTGCCAGCTCGCGCAGGCTTTCACGTGAAAAACTGTTTTTT. The chain employs TRBV27 and TRBJ1-4; D remains unclear. Germline V gives CDR1 MNHEY, CDR2 SMNVEV (reference sequence). Deletions cut 8 bases from V and 7 bases from J, with 17 bases between. This CDR3 is built from 14 residues.